What follows is one T cell receptor (beta chain) and its context. The antigen is not known. This sample stems from a study of early T cells in non-severe SARS-CoV-2 infection. Study-wide results and caveats: VDJdb matches were skewed toward anti-spike CD8 T cell responses.

In TCRdb, the 5' RACE reads were re-called with MiXCR into one record per CDR3 protein. The sample yields approximately 70,000 distinct CDR3 sequences, roughly 13% seen once. This sequence was found in an adult who was a healthcare worker with PCR-confirmed SARS-CoV-2 infection or an uninfected control (not recorded which). Sequenced input: whole blood.

Here the CDR3 reads CASSPTGLAGGTDTQYF. DNA of the CDR3: TGTGCCAGCAGCCCCACGGGACTAGCGGGGGGGACAGATACGCAGTATTTT. This rearrangement joins TRBV4-2 to TRBJ2-3; TRBD2 aligns across 16 bases. The germline V gene has CDR1 LGHNA and CDR2 YNFKEQ. This CDR3 region has 17 residues. V lost 4 bases to trimming and J lost 3 bases; unmatched junction nucleotides: 4.